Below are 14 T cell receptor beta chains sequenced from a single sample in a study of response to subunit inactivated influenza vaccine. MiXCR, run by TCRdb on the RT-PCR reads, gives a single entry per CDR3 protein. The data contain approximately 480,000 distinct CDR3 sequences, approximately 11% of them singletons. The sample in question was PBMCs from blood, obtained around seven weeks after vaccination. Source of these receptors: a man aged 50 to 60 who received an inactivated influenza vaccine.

CDR3 sequence reads: CSARDLWGIEDQPQHF. DNA of the CDR3: TGCAGTGCTAGAGATCTCTGGGGGATAGAGGATCAGCCCCAGCATTTT. This chain joins TRBV20-1 and TRBJ1-5, with D maybe TRBD1 (5 bases). The V end was cut by 0 bases, the J end by 5 bases, with 17 bases between. Germline V CDR1 and CDR2: DFQATT, SNEGSKA (reference sequence). CDR3 length equals 16 residues.

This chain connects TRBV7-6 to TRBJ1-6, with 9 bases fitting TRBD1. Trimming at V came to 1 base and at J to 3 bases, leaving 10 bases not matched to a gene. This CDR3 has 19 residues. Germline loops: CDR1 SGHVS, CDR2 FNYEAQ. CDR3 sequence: CASSLVPTGGNFYNSPLHF. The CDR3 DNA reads TGTGCCAGCAGCTTAGTCCCGACAGGGGGAAATTTCTATAATTCACCCCTCCACTTT.

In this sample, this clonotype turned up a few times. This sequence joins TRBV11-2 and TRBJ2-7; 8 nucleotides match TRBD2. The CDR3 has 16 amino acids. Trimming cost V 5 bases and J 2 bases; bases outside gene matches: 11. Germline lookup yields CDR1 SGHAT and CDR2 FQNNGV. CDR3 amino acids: CASSPPRLANPYEQYF. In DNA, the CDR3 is TGTGCCAGCAGCCCCCCCCGACTAGCGAACCCCTACGAGCAGTACTTC.

In DNA form, the CDR3 reads TGTGCCAGCAGCCAAGGGTCCAGCGGTTATGGCTACACCTTC. This encodes CASSQGSSGYGYTF. V is TRBV4-2 and J is TRBJ1-2, with D uncertain. The CDR3 consists of 14 residues. Trimming took off 1 base at V and 5 bases at J, with 11 bases between the two ends. Per germline, CDR1 LGHNA and CDR2 YNFKEQ.

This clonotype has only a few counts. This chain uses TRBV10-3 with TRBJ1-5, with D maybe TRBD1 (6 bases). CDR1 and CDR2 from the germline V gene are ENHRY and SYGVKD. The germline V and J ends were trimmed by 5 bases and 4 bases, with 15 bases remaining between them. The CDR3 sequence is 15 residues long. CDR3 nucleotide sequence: TGTGCCATCAGTAAACAGGGCCTCGGGAATCAGCCCCAGCATTTT. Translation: CAISKQGLGNQPQHF.

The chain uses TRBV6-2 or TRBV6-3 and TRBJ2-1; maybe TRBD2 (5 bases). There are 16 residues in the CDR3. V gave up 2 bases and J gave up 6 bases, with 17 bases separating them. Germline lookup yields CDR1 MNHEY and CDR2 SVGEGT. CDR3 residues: CASSYNLAHPSNEQFF. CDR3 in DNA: TGTGCCAGCAGTTACAACCTAGCTCACCCGTCCAATGAGCAGTTCTTC.

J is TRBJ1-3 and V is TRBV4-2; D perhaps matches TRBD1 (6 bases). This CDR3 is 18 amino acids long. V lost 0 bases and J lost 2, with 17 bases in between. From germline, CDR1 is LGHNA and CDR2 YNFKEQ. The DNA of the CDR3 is TGTGCCAGCAGCCAAGAACCGGGGGGGGCTACCGCTGGAAACACCATATATTTT. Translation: CASSQEPGGATAGNTIYF.

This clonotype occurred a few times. The CDR3 DNA is TGTGCCAGCAGATCCCACGGGGGTAGGGTCACCGGGGAGCTGTTTTTT. Translated: CASRSHGGRVTGELFF. The chain combines TRBV12-3 or TRBV12-4 with TRBJ2-2, with D tentatively TRBD2 (6 bases). Trimming stripped 6 bases from V and 4 bases from J, with 18 bases between. The CDR3 runs 16 residues.

CDR3 DNA: TGTGCCAGCAGCCCTGACCAGGCGGGAAAGTTCTTC. It codes for CASSPDQAGKFF. The V and J genes are TRBV6-2 or TRBV6-3 and TRBJ2-1, with D possibly being TRBD2 (6 bases). V was shortened by 6 bases and J by 14 bases, with 17 bases between the two germline ends. Per germline, CDR1 MNHEY and CDR2 SVGEGT. The CDR3 spans 12 residues.

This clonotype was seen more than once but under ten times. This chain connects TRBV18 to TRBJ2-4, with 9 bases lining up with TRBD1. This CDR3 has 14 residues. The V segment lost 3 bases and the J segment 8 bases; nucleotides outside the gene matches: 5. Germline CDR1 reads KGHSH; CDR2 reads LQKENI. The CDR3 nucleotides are TGTGCCAGCTCACCCCGGGACAGGGTTTACATTCAGTACTTC. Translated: CASSPRDRVYIQYF.

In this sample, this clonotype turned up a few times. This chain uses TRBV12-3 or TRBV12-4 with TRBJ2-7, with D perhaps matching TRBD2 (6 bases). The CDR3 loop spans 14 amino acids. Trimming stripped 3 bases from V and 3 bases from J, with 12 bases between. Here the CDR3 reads CASSLGGEIYEQYF. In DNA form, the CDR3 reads TGTGCCAGCAGTTTGGGCGGGGAAATCTACGAGCAGTACTTC.

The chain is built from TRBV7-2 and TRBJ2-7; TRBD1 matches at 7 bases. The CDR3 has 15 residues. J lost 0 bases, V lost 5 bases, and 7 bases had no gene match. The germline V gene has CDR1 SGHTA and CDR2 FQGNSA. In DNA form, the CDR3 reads TGTGCCAGCAGCCAGAGGACAGGCTACTCCTACGAGCAGTACTTC. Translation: CASSQRTGYSYEQYF.

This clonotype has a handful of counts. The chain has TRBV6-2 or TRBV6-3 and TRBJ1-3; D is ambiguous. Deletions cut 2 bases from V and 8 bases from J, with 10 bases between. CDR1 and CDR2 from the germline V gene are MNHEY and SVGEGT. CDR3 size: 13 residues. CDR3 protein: CASSYPGGDTIYF. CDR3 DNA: TGTGCCAGCAGTTACCCCGGAGGCGACACCATATATTTT.

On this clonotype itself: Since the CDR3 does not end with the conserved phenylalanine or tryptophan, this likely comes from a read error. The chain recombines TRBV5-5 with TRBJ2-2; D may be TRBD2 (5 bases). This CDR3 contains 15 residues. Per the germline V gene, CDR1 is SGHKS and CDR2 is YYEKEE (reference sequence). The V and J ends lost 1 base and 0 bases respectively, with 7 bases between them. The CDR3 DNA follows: TGTGCCAGCAGCTTGTCGGGATCGAACACCGGGGAGCTGTTTTCT. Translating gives CASSLSGSNTGELFS.